Following are 4 T cell receptor beta chains from one sample sequenced in a study of T cells in women clearing cervical HPV infection. Repertoires were generated with immunoSEQ multiplex PCR, while TCRdb's copy carries only in-frame clones and drops some. The sample has tens of thousands of clones. Material for sequencing was blood buffy coat. These receptors were obtained from a woman between 18 and 69 years old with a cervical HPV16 infection that either progressed to CIN3+ or cleared (not recorded which).

To note about this clone: The read is 3 residues too short to cover the CDR3 end, so that end is filled in from the germline J gene. The V gene is TRBV19, the J gene TRBJ2-5; 11 bases agree with TRBD2. J gave up 3 bases and V 5 bases, and 8 bases lay outside the gene matches. The CDR3 has 16 amino acids. Germline lookup yields CDR1 LNHDA and CDR2 SQIVND (reference sequence). The CDR3 DNA, read in part, is TGTGCCAGTAGTGAAACTTTAGCGGGGGGGGAAGAGACC. Protein product: CASSETLAGGEET. From start to end, the CDR3 is CASSETLAGGEETQYF.

With respect to this clone: The read finishes 3 residues shy of the CDR3 end, and the germline J gene is used to complete it. The chain has TRBV11-2 and TRBJ2-7, with TRBD1 matching 7 bases. The CDR3 is made up of 12 amino acids. The germline CDR1 and CDR2 sequences are SGHAT and FQNNGV. The V segment lost 4 bases and the J segment 5 bases; nucleotides outside the gene matches: 2. The DNA read from the CDR3 is TGTGCCAGCAGCTGGCAGGGGGACGAG. It specifies CASSWQGDE. The entire CDR3 sequence reads CASSWQGDEQYF.

Turning to this clone: Read coverage stops 3 residues before the CDR3 terminus; the germline J gene supplies the remainder. This chain links TRBV6-2 or TRBV6-3 with TRBJ2-3; TRBD1 or TRBD2 may be the D gene (5 bases each). The CDR3 has 13 amino acids. CDR1 and CDR2 from the germline V gene are MNHEY and SVGEGT. The CDR3: CASSYSREGTQYF. CDR3 DNA, as far as it was read: TGTGCCAGCAGTTACTCCCGAGAGGGGACG.

About this clone itself: The CDR3 end is not reached by the read, which stops 3 residues before it; the germline J gene fills it in. This rearrangement joins TRBV5-1 to TRBJ2-5; TRBD1 is a possible D gene (6 bases). The CDR3 runs 13 residues. Germline CDR1 SGHRS, CDR2 YFSETQ. V was shortened by 8 bases and J by 4 bases, with 15 bases between the two germline ends. CDR3 sequence: CASGAGELETQYF. The sequenced CDR3 bases are TGCGCCAGTGGCGCAGGGGAGTTAGAGACC.